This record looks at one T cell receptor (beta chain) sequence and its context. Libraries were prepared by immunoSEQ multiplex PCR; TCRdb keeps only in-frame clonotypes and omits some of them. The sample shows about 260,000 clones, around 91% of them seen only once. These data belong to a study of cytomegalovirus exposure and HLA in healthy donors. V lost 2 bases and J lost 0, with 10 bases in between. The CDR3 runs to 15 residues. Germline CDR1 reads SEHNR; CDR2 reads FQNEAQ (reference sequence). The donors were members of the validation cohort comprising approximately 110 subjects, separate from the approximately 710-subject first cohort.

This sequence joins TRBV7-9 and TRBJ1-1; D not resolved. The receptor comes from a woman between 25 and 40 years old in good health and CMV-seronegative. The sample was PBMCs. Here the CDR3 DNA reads TGTGCCAGCAGCTTACTTTCAGGATTGAACACTGAAGCTTTCTTT. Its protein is CASSLLSGLNTEAFF.